Following are 10 T cell receptor beta chains from one sample sequenced in a study of blood T cells in healthy people across ages. For the second PCR, which ran for about 7 to 12 cycles, a sample-barcoded 5' primer and a J-beta primer mix were used. A single record per CDR3 protein comes from TCRdb applying MiXCR to the 5' RACE reads. The sample comprises over 700,000 distinct CDR3 sequences, 20% to 30% of which are singletons, and roughly 9% rests with the top ten. In addition, the sample was reused for a study of T cells of mothers and their children.

What was sequenced was blood. These receptors all stem from a boy between 10 and 17 years old in good health.

The V gene is TRBV28, the J gene TRBJ2-5; no clear D gene. Germline CDR1 reads MDHEN; CDR2 reads SYDVKM. Trimming stripped 6 bases from V and 5 bases from J, with 10 bases between. The length of the CDR3 is 12 residues. The DNA for the CDR3 is TGTGCCAGCAGACCCCCCGGGGAGACCCAGTACTTC. Residues: CASRPPGETQYF.

This clonotype was seen more than once but under ten times. J is TRBJ2-2 and V is TRBV7-2; D gene ambiguous. CDR3 size: 15 residues. Germline-derived CDR1 and CDR2 are SGHTA and FQGNSA. Trimming removed 4 bases from V and 0 bases from J, with 9 bases in between. The CDR3 coding sequence is TGTGCCAGCAGCTGGGCTGTACCGAACACCGGGGAGCTGTTTTTT. This translates into CASSWAVPNTGELFF.

This clonotype was picked up a small number of times. The rearrangement uses TRBV29-1 and TRBJ1-1; TRBD1 aligns across 8 bases. This CDR3 has 16 residues. Germline V gene data show CDR1 as SQVTM and CDR2 as ANQGSEA. After removal of 6 bases from V and 0 bases from J, the junction contained 12 bases not matched to a gene. The DNA of the CDR3 is TGCAGCGTCACACAGGGGGACCTTACAATGAACACTGAAGCTTTCTTT. Protein sequence: CSVTQGDLTMNTEAFF.

The J gene is TRBJ2-5, the V gene TRBV7-6; D ambiguous. The DNA end is a closer match to TRBJ2-1, so the J assignment may be wrong. This CDR3 region has 14 residues. The V gene's germline CDR1 is SGHVS and CDR2 FNYEAQ. CDR3 residues: CASSPSTLGGEQFF. CDR3 nucleotide sequence: TGTGCCAGCAGCCCCTCTACCCTGGGCGGTGAGCAGTTCTTC.

This clonotype was recorded a few times. The rearrangement joins TRBV4-1 to TRBJ2-2; D possibly matches TRBD1 or TRBD2 (5 bases each). Trimming removed 2 bases at V and 2 bases at J, with 18 bases between. The CDR3 runs to 18 residues. Looked up from germline, CDR1 is MGHRA and CDR2 is YSYEKL. CDR3 coding DNA: TGCGCCAGCAGCCAATTTATCCGGGGACGCCTAAACACCGGGGAGCTGTTTTTT. It yields the protein CASSQFIRGRLNTGELFF.

The V gene is TRBV20-1, the J gene TRBJ2-1; tentatively, D is TRBD1 (7 bases). Trimming left V 0 bases short and J 0 bases short, with 18 bases between. The CDR3 contains 18 residues. Germline V CDR1 and CDR2: DFQATT, SNEGSKA (reference sequence). In DNA form, the CDR3 reads TGCAGTGCTAGAGACAGGGGGGCTCCCCTTAGCTCCTACAATGAGCAGTTCTTC. It encodes CSARDRGAPLSSYNEQFF.

The chain uses TRBV20-1 and TRBJ2-7; D is uncertain. Germline-derived CDR1 and CDR2 are DFQATT and SNEGSKA (reference sequence). Trimming took off 0 bases at V and 0 bases at J, with 6 bases between the two ends. The CDR3 sequence is 13 residues long. The CDR3 spells CSARDTSSYEQYF. As DNA, the CDR3 is TGCAGTGCTAGAGACACGAGCTCCTACGAGCAGTACTTC.

This chain joins TRBV29-1 and TRBJ2-5; D might be TRBD1 (6 bases). CDR1 is SQVTM and CDR2 is ANQGSEA in the germline V gene. V was cut by 3 bases and J by 6 bases, with 14 bases left in between. The CDR3 covers 13 residues. This chain's CDR3 is CSVEYRDWKTQYF. The CDR3 nucleotides read TGCAGCGTTGAGTACAGGGATTGGAAGACCCAGTACTTC.

This clonotype was counted between two and nine times. CDR3 DNA: TGTGCCAGCAGTTTTGGGGGCACGAGAAACATTCAGTACTTC. The encoded protein is CASSFGGTRNIQYF. This sequence joins TRBV12-3 or TRBV12-4 and TRBJ2-4; maybe TRBD1 (6 bases). The CDR3 runs to 14 residues. Trimming took off 3 bases at V and 6 bases at J, with 12 bases between the two ends.

The CDR3 sequence is CASSEDLTGNGELFF. CDR3 coding DNA: TGTGCCAGCAGTGAGGACTTAACGGGTAACGGGGAGCTGTTTTTT. V is TRBV2 and J is TRBJ2-2; D is perhaps TRBD2 (5 bases). The V and J ends lost 3 bases and 7 bases respectively, with 15 bases between them. Germline CDR1 is SNHLY and CDR2 is FYNNEI. The CDR3 covers 15 residues. Full variable domain (rest looked up from reference TRBV2 and TRBJ2-2): EPEVTQTPSHQVTQMGQEVILRCVPISNHLYFYWYRQILGQKVEFLVSFYNNEISEKSEIFDDQFSVERPDGSNFTLKIRSTKLEDSAMYFCASSEDLTGNGELFFGEGSRLTVL.